Listed below are T cell receptor beta chains from one sample, sequenced in a study of CD8+ T cells in alopecia areata. Clones were sequenced by immunoSEQ multiplex PCR, and TCRdb holds only the in-frame ones, with some missing. The sample contains about 120,000 clones, 53% of which appear only once. Sequenced material: CD4+ T cells sorted from blood, taken at week 4, from a patient treated with tofacitinib. The receptors derive from a human donor with alopecia areata. Each CDR3 is given with its conserved first and last residue. The order of the fields is clone size, D gene, V gene, J gene, CDR3 protein, CDR3 DNA. D genes are given only for firm matches. Not every row has a clone size; where given, it reads once, few, many or a size class.

clone size: few
D gene: TRBD1
V gene: TRBV7-9
J gene: TRBJ1-1
CDR3 protein: CASSLPTGGGAFF
CDR3 DNA: TGTGCCAGCAGCTTGCCGACAGGGGGTGGCGCTTTCTTT

clone size: -
D gene: TRBD1
V gene: TRBV30
J gene: TRBJ1-2
CDR3 protein: CAWSLGQATNYGYTF
CDR3 DNA: TGTGCCTGGAGTCTAGGACAGGCGACTAACTATGGCTACACCTTC

clone size: -
D gene: -
V gene: TRBV29-1
J gene: TRBJ2-7
CDR3 protein: CSVEAGGPQYF
CDR3 DNA: TGCAGCGTTGAAGCTGGAGGCCCGCAGTACTTC

clone size: -
D gene: TRBD1
V gene: TRBV30
J gene: TRBJ2-7
CDR3 protein: CAWGTGPEQYF
CDR3 DNA: TGTGCCTGGGGGACAGGTCCCGAGCAGTACTTC

clone size: -
D gene: -
V gene: TRBV13
J gene: TRBJ2-7
CDR3 protein: CASSLGGHSSYEQYF
CDR3 DNA: TGTGCCAGCAGCCTGGGGGGACACAGCTCCTACGAGCAGTACTTC

clone size: few
D gene: -
V gene: TRBV10-3
J gene: TRBJ2-7
CDR3 protein: CAISDGGSYEQYF
CDR3 DNA: TGTGCCATCAGTGACGGGGGCTCCTACGAGCAGTACTTC

clone size: -
D gene: -
V gene: TRBV2
J gene: TRBJ1-1
CDR3 protein: CASRPTGEAFF
CDR3 DNA: TGTGCCAGCAGACCGACAGGTGAAGCTTTCTTT

clone size: -
D gene: -
V gene: TRBV2
J gene: TRBJ1-5
CDR3 protein: CASRLRSGRTSNQPQHF
CDR3 DNA: TGTGCCAGCAGACTGCGATCAGGACGGACTAGCAATCAGCCCCAGCATTTT

clone size: -
D gene: -
V gene: TRBV29-1
J gene: TRBJ1-5
CDR3 protein: CSVEIQSNQPQHF
CDR3 DNA: TGCAGCGTTGAAATACAGAGCAATCAGCCCCAGCATTTT

clone size: -
D gene: -
V gene: TRBV11-2
J gene: TRBJ1-1
CDR3 protein: CASSSGGGRVNTEAFF
CDR3 DNA: TGTGCCAGCAGCTCCGGAGGCGGCAGGGTAAACACTGAAGCTTTCTTT

clone size: -
D gene: -
V gene: TRBV29-1
J gene: TRBJ2-7
CDR3 protein: CSVAKQFSPSSEQYF
CDR3 DNA: TGCAGCGTTGCCAAACAGTTCTCACCTTCAAGCGAGCAGTACTTC

clone size: few
D gene: -
V gene: TRBV18
J gene: TRBJ2-6
CDR3 protein: CASSPAPLSSGANVLTF
CDR3 DNA: TGTGCCAGCTCACCCGCCCCCCTGAGCTCTGGGGCCAACGTCCTGACTTTC

clone size: -
D gene: -
V gene: TRBV18
J gene: TRBJ1-4
CDR3 protein: CASSPGMNEKLFF
CDR3 DNA: TGTGCCAGCTCACCAGGGATGAATGAAAAACTGTTTTTT

clone size: few
D gene: -
V gene: TRBV2
J gene: TRBJ1-1
CDR3 protein: CARALGGANTEAFF
CDR3 DNA: TGTGCCAGGGCTCTAGGAGGAGCGAACACTGAAGCTTTCTTT

clone size: -
D gene: -
V gene: TRBV10-3
J gene: TRBJ1-5
CDR3 protein: CAIGRQERQPQHF
CDR3 DNA: TGTGCCATCGGAAGACAGGAAAGACAGCCCCAGCATTTT

clone size: -
D gene: TRBD2
V gene: TRBV2
J gene: TRBJ2-5
CDR3 protein: CASMLGSGGMAQYF
CDR3 DNA: TGTGCCAGCATGCTGGGGAGCGGGGGGATGGCCCAGTACTTC

clone size: -
D gene: TRBD2
V gene: TRBV9
J gene: TRBJ2-5
CDR3 protein: CASSVEGGNQETQYF
CDR3 DNA: TGTGCCAGCAGCGTAGAGGGAGGGAACCAAGAGACCCAGTACTTC

clone size: -
D gene: -
V gene: TRBV14
J gene: TRBJ2-6
CDR3 protein: CASSQDFGRAPSGANVLTF
CDR3 DNA: TGTGCCAGCAGCCAAGATTTTGGCAGGGCACCCTCTGGGGCCAACGTCCTGACTTTC

clone size: -
D gene: TRBD1
V gene: TRBV25-1
J gene: TRBJ2-1
CDR3 protein: CASSDNRGSYNEQFF
CDR3 DNA: TGTGCCAGCAGCGATAACAGGGGATCCTACAATGAGCAGTTCTTC

clone size: -
D gene: -
V gene: TRBV7-9
J gene: TRBJ1-1
CDR3 protein: CASGRDGLRTEAFF
CDR3 DNA: TGTGCCAGCGGGCGAGACGGGCTACGGACTGAAGCTTTCTTT

clone size: few
D gene: -
V gene: TRBV29-1
J gene: TRBJ2-1
CDR3 protein: CSVRRTVRNEQFF
CDR3 DNA: TGCAGCGTAAGGAGGACAGTACGGAATGAGCAGTTCTTC

clone size: -
D gene: -
V gene: TRBV5-1
J gene: TRBJ2-7
CDR3 protein: CASSFGYEQYF
CDR3 DNA: TGCGCCAGCAGCTTCGGGTACGAGCAGTACTTC

clone size: -
D gene: TRBD1
V gene: TRBV6-5
J gene: TRBJ1-2
CDR3 protein: CASRRTGGYYGYTF
CDR3 DNA: TGTGCCAGCAGAAGGACAGGGGGCTACTATGGCTACACCTTC